The clone carrying this T cell receptor beta chain was found a few times. Antigen specificity is unknown. This CDR3 is 15 amino acids long. V was clipped by 6 bases and J by 1 base, with 13 bases between them. This entry comes from a study of metastatic and nonmetastatic thyroid tumors. Through MiXCR, TCRdb re-clonotyped the PCR reads. The data show about 16,000 clones, about 30% seen once. Patients underwent thyroid surgery, and none had received any treatment before it. Overall study findings and caveats: The reported finding was significantly higher TCR beta diversity in malignant thyroid tumors relative to benign nodules, in blood and tumor.

The specimen sequenced was tumor tissue. J is TRBJ1-5 and V is TRBV12-3 or TRBV12-4, with no clear D. The sequence was collected from a male donor with papillary thyroid cancer or a benign thyroid nodule (not recorded which). Some clones in this sample may be carry-over from other donors' samples. The CDR3 reads CASSSFLVSNQPQHF. As DNA, the CDR3 is TGTGCCAGCAGCTCCTTTTTAGTAAGCAATCAGCCCCAGCATTTT.